The 4 T cell receptor beta chains listed next were all sequenced from one sample in a study of radiotherapy plus CTLA-4 blockade in lung cancer. The data were produced by immunoSEQ multiplex PCR, yet TCRdb's version contains in-frame clones alone and is incomplete. The repertoire holds 90,000 to 95,000 clones, 80% to 90% seen once, with 0.84% in the top ten. The sample consisted of peripheral blood, taken from a patient treated with radiotherapy plus ipilimumab. These receptors came from a human donor with non-small cell lung cancer who had stable disease on radiotherapy plus ipilimumab.

The CDR3 is CASSQTFGSYEQYF. The CDR3 DNA reads TGTGCCAGCAGCCAGACGTTTGGGTCCTACGAGCAGTACTTC. This chain links TRBV28 with TRBJ2-7, with D uncertain. This CDR3 is built from 14 residues. Germline assignment: CDR1 MDHEN and CDR2 SYDVKM. Deletions cut 6 bases from V and 1 base from J, with 13 bases between.

The J gene is TRBJ2-6, the V gene TRBV9; D gene uncertain. V was clipped by 0 bases and J by 0 bases, with 13 bases between them. This CDR3 has 18 residues. The germline CDR1 and CDR2 sequences are SGDLS and YYNGEE. The CDR3 here is CASSVGATETSGANVLTF. The CDR3 DNA sequence: TGTGCCAGCAGCGTAGGAGCCACGGAGACCTCTGGGGCCAACGTCCTGACTTTC.

The chain uses TRBV4-1 and TRBJ2-3; TRBD1 or TRBD2 may be the D gene (6 bases each). CDR3 size: 14 residues. The germline gives CDR1 MGHRA, CDR2 YSYEKL. V lost 1 base and J 4 bases, leaving 9 bases between the germline ends. Here the CDR3 DNA reads TGCGCCAGCAGCCAAGCGGAGGGGGCAGATACGCAGTATTTT. The encoded protein is CASSQAEGADTQYF.

CDR3 sequence: CASSPTRWTYEQYF. In nucleotides, the CDR3 is TGTGCCAGCAGCCCCACACGGTGGACCTACGAGCAGTACTTC. This chain connects TRBV9 to TRBJ2-7; D ambiguous. V lost 4 bases and J lost 2, with 13 bases in between. The CDR3 is made up of 14 amino acids. Germline loops: CDR1 SGDLS, CDR2 YYNGEE.